The clone carrying this T cell receptor (beta chain) was recorded many times. The antigen is unknown. These data come from a study of T cell repertoires in cytomegalovirus infection. Study background: Both CMV infection and a matching HLA type were indicated by public TCR beta signatures. General study points: Dominating the ex vivo response were TCR beta clonotypes that were CMV-specific and HLA-C-restricted. Carriers of CMV plus the relevant HLA were identified by cumulative public TCR beta family frequency.

CDR3 length: 15 residues. CDR1 and CDR2 (germline): SGHAT, FQNNGV. V dropped 7 bases and J dropped 6; count of bases not matched to a gene: 8. TCRdb itself ran the reads through MiXCR, one entry per CDR3 protein. The table lists about 490,000 distinct CDR3 sequences, about 11% of them singletons. The V and J genes are TRBV11-2 and TRBJ1-6, with 8 bases identical to TRBD1. The sample consisted of PBMCs. The sequence came from a human donor in good health (CMV status not recorded). Some clones in this sample may be carry-over from other donors' samples. CDR3 DNA sequence: TGTGCCAGCACCCCGGGACAGGTCCGTAATTCACCCCTCCACTTT. It is translated as CASTPGQVRNSPLHF.